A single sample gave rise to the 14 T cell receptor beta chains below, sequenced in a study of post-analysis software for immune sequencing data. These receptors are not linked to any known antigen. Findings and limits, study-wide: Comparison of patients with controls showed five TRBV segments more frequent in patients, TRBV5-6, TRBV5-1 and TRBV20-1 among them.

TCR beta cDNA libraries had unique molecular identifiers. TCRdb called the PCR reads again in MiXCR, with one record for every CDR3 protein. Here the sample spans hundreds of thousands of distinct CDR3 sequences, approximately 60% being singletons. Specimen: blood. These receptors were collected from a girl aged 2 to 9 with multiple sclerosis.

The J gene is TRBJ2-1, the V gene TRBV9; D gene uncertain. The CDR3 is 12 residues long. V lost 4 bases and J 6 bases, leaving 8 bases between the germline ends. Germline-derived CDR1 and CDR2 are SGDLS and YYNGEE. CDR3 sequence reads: CASSSRFNEQFF. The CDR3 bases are TGTGCCAGCAGCTCACGATTCAATGAGCAGTTCTTC.

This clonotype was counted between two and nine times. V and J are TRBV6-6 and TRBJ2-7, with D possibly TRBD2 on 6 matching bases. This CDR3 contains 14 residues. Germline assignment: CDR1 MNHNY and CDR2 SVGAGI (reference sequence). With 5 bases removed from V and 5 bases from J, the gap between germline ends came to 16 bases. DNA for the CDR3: TGTGCCAGCAGTCCTACACTAGCTTCCAACGAGCAGTACTTC. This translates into CASSPTLASNEQYF.

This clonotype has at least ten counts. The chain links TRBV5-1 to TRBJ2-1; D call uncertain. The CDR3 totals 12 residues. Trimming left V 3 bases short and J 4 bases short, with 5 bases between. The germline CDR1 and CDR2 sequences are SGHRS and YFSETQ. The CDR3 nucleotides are TGCGCCAGCAGCTCCGCTTACAATGAGCAGTTCTTC. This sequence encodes CASSSAYNEQFF.

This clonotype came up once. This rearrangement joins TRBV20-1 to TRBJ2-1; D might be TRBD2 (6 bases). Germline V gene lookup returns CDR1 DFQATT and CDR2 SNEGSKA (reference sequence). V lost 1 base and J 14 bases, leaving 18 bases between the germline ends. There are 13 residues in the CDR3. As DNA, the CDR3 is TGCAGTGCTAGAGCCCTAGTGGGAGGAAGTAAGTTCTTC. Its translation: CSARALVGGSKFF.

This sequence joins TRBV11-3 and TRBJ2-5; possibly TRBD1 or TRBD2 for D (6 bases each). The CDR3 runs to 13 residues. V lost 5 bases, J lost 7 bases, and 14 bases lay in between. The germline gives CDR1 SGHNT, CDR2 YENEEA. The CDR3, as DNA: TGTGCCAGCAGCCAGGGGTTGGGAGGGACCCAGTACTTC. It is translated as CASSQGLGGTQYF.

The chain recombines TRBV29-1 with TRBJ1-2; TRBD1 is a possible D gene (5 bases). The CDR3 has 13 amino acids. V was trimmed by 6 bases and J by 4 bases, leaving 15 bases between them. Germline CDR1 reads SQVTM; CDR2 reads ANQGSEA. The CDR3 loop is CSVQTGETYGYTF. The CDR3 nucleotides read TGCAGCGTCCAGACGGGGGAGACCTATGGCTACACCTTC. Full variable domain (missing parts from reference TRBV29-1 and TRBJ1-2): SAVISQKPSRDICQRGTSLTIQCQVDSQVTMMFWYRQQPGQSLTLIATANQGSEATYESGFVIDKFPISRPNLTFSTLTVSNMSPEDSSIYLCSVQTGETYGYTFGSGTRLTVV.

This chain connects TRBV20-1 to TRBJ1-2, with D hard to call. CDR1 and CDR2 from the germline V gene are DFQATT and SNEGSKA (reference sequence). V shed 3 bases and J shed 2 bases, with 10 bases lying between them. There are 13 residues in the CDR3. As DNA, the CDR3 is TGCAGTGCTAGCACGCCCGAAAACTATGGCTACACCTTC. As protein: CSASTPENYGYTF.

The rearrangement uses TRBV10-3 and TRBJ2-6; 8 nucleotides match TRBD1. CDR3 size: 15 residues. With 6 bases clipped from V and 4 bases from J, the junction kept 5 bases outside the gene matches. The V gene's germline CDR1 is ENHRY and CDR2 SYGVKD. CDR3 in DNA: TGTGCCATCAGGATGACAGGGGTCGGGGCCAACGTCCTGACTTTC. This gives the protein CAIRMTGVGANVLTF.

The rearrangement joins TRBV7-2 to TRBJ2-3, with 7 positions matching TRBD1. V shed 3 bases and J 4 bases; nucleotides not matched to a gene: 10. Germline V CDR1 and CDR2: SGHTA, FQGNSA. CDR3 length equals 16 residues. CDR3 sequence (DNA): TGTGCCAGCAGCTTGGACAGGTTGTTCTCCCCAGATACGCAGTATTTT. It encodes CASSLDRLFSPDTQYF.

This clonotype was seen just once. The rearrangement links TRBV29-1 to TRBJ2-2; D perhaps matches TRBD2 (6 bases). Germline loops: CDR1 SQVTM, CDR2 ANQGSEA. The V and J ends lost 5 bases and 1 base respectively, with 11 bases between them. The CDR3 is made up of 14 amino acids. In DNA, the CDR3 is TGCAGCGTTCGCGGGACCCTGAACACCGGGGAGCTGTTTTTT. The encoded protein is CSVRGTLNTGELFF.

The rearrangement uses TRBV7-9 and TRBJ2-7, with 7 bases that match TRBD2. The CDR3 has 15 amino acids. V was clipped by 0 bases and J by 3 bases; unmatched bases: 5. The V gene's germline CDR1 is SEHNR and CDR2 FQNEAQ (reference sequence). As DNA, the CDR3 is TGTGCCAGCAGCTTAGCTAGCGGGCTCATCTACGAGCAGTACTTC. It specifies CASSLASGLIYEQYF.

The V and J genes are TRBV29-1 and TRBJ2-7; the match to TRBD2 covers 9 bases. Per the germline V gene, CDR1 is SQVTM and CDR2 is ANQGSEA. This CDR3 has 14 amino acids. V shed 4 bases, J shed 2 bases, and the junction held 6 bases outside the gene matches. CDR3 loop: CSVGSTSGAYEQYF. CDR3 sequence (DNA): TGCAGCGTTGGATCGACTAGCGGAGCCTACGAGCAGTACTTC.

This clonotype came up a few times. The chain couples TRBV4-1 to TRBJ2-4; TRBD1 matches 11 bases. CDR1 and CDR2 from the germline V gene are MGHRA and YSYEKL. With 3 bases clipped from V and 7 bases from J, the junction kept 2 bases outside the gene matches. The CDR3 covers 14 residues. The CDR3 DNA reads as TGCGCCAGCAGCCAGGGGACAGGGGGGAACATTCAGTACTTC. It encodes CASSQGTGGNIQYF.

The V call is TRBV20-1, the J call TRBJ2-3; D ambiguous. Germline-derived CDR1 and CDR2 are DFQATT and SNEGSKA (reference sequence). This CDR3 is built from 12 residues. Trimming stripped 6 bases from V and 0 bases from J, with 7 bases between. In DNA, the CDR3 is TGCAGTGCCCAGGAGAGCACAGATACGCAGTATTTT. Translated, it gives CSAQESTDTQYF.